Below, 27 T cell receptor beta chains from the same sample are listed, as sequenced in a study of blood T cell repertoires in COVID-19. Some clones are missing from TCRdb's copy, which holds only in-frame ones; the method was immunoSEQ multiplex PCR. The sample carries nearly 90,000 clones, roughly 91% recorded once. The sample consisted of peripheral blood. These TCRs come from a man between 18 and 35 years old with COVID-19, enrolled during active disease.

The rearrangement links TRBV6-1 to TRBJ2-4; weak D call: TRBD2 (7 bases). Trimming left V 2 bases short and J 8 bases short, with 19 bases between. CDR3 length: 16 residues. Germline CDR1 MNHNS, CDR2 SASEGT. CDR3 protein: CASSERGGLLRDIQYF. For the CDR3, the DNA is TGTGCCAGCAGTGAAAGGGGGGGACTCCTGCGAGACATTCAGTACTTC.

The V gene is TRBV19, the J gene TRBJ1-5; the match to TRBD1 covers 7 bases. The CDR3 contains 14 residues. J was trimmed by 9 bases and V by 10 bases; bases with no gene match: 15. Germline CDR1 LNHDA, CDR2 SQIVND (reference sequence). The CDR3 bases are TGTGCCACCGCGGGAAGGGGGCCCCGTCGGCCCCAGCATTTT. Translated, it gives CATAGRGPRRPQHF.

The chain recombines TRBV28 with TRBJ2-7; D is uncertain. Trimming left V 3 bases short and J 4 bases short, with 10 bases between. Germline values: CDR1 MDHEN, CDR2 SYDVKM. This CDR3 has 13 amino acids. In DNA form, the CDR3 reads TGTGCCAGCAGTTTGACTCAGTCATACGAGCAGTACTTC. This encodes CASSLTQSYEQYF.

The V gene is TRBV27, the J gene TRBJ2-5, with 16 nucleotides matching TRBD2. From germline, CDR1 is MNHEY and CDR2 SMNVEV (reference sequence). V lost 3 bases to trimming and J lost 1 base; unmatched junction nucleotides: 11. This CDR3 contains 20 residues. This CDR3 is CASSLSPGLAGGLVQETQYF. DNA of the CDR3: TGTGCCAGCAGTTTGTCACCGGGACTAGCGGGAGGGCTCGTCCAAGAGACCCAGTACTTC.

This chain uses TRBV2 with TRBJ1-2; TRBD1 agrees at 7 bases. The CDR3 is 12 amino acids. The V gene end was trimmed by 3 bases and the J gene end by 5 bases; junction bases not matched to a gene: 0. From germline, CDR1 is SNHLY and CDR2 FYNNEI. The CDR3: CASSDRGYGYTF. For the CDR3, the DNA is TGTGCCAGCAGTGACAGGGGGTATGGCTACACCTTC. The complete variable domain, with remaining parts taken from reference TRBV2 and TRBJ1-2, reads EPEVTQTPSHQVTQMGQEVILRCVPISNHLYFYWYRQILGQKVEFLVSFYNNEISEKSEIFDDQFSVERPDGSNFTLKIRSTKLEDSAMYFCASSDRGYGYTFGSGTRLTVV.

V usage is TRBV28 and J usage is TRBJ2-7, with TRBD2 matching over 12 bases. V dropped 6 bases and J dropped 2; count of bases not matched to a gene: 5. The CDR3 runs to 15 residues. Per germline, CDR1 MDHEN and CDR2 SYDVKM. The CDR3 reads CASRPSGRVPYEQYF. Here the CDR3 DNA reads TGTGCCAGCAGACCTAGCGGGAGGGTTCCCTACGAGCAGTACTTC.

The chain is built from TRBV2 and TRBJ2-7; possibly TRBD1 for D (6 bases). CDR3 length equals 12 residues. Trimming took off 8 bases at V and 0 bases at J, with 8 bases between the two ends. Germline CDR1 reads SNHLY; CDR2 reads FYNNEI. This chain's CDR3 is CASHRASYEQYF. The CDR3 DNA follows: TGTGCCAGCCACAGGGCCTCCTACGAGCAGTACTTC.

CDR3 nucleotide sequence: TGCGCCAGCAGCGGACCGGGACAGGGAAATTCCTACGAGCAGTACTTC. This encodes CASSGPGQGNSYEQYF. This chain uses TRBV5-1 with TRBJ2-7, with 9 positions matching TRBD1. CDR3 size: 16 residues. With 4 bases clipped from V and 1 base from J, the junction kept 9 bases outside the gene matches. Germline lookup yields CDR1 SGHRS and CDR2 YFSETQ. Looking up the rest from reference TRBV5-1 and TRBJ2-7 gives the full variable domain: KAGVTQTPRYLIKTRGQQVTLSCSPISGHRSVSWYQQTPGQGLQFLFEYFSETQRNKGNFPGRFSGRQFSNSRSEMNVSTLELGDSALYLCASSGPGQGNSYEQYFGPGTRLTVT.

The chain recombines TRBV28 with TRBJ2-7; D call uncertain. The CDR3 runs to 11 residues. The V gene's germline CDR1 is MDHEN and CDR2 SYDVKM. Trimming removed 3 bases at V and 6 bases at J, with 6 bases between. Written as DNA, the CDR3 is TGTGCCAGCAGTTTTGGGCCCGAGCAGTACTTC. This encodes CASSFGPEQYF. Supplemented by reference TRBV28 and TRBJ2-7, the full variable domain reads DVKVTQSSRYLVKRTGEKVFLECVQDMDHENMFWYRQDPGLGLRLIYFSYDVKMKEKGDIPEGYSVSREKKERFSLILESASTNQTSMYLCASSFGPEQYFGPGTRLTVT.

The chain combines TRBV7-8 with TRBJ2-7; D is perhaps TRBD1 (7 bases). This CDR3 is 15 amino acids long. V lost 5 bases and J lost 1, with 15 bases in between. The germline V gene encodes CDR1 SGHVS and CDR2 FQNEAQ. CDR3 residues: CASSQNSGGSYEQYF. As DNA, the CDR3 is TGTGCCAGCAGCCAGAACTCAGGGGGGTCCTACGAGCAGTACTTC.

V gene TRBV3-1 (or the pseudogene TRBV3-2) combines with J gene TRBJ2-7, with 10 bases lining up with TRBD2. Germline CDR1 LGHDT, CDR2 YNNKEL (reference sequence). Trimming cost V 0 bases and J 2 bases; bases outside gene matches: 10. The length of the CDR3 is 18 residues. The CDR3 loop is CASSQDSWTSGVTYEQYF. The CDR3 DNA reads as TGTGCCAGCAGCCAAGACTCGTGGACTAGCGGAGTAACCTACGAGCAGTACTTC.

The V call is TRBV7-2, the J call TRBJ1-6; no clear D gene. Germline V gene lookup returns CDR1 SGHTA and CDR2 FQGNSA. The CDR3 runs 16 residues. V lost 5 bases and J 0 bases, leaving 11 bases between the germline ends. The DNA for the CDR3 is TGTGCCAGCAGCCCCCTGCCGAGCTCCTATAATTCACCCCTCCACTTT. Its protein is CASSPLPSSYNSPLHF.

This sequence joins TRBV5-8 and TRBJ2-5, with TRBD2 matching over 7 bases. The CDR3 is made up of 14 amino acids. The junction had 5 bases not matched to a gene; V was cut back by 1 base and J by 5 bases. Germline V gene data show CDR1 as SGHTS and CDR2 as YDEGEE. Written as DNA, the CDR3 is TGTGCCAGCAGCTTGTTTAGGGGAGGGGAGACCCAGTACTTC. Translation gives CASSLFRGGETQYF.

Worth noting for this clone: The junction departs from the called germline gene at one end, perhaps through a read error. The rearrangement joins TRBV28 to TRBJ2-3; D unclear. CDR1 MDHEN and CDR2 SYDVKM come from the germline V gene. CDR3 length: 12 amino acids. CDR3 nucleotides: TGTGCCGGCAGTAGCATAACAGATACGCAGTATTTT. It yields the protein CAGSSITDTQYF.

The table lists this clone with a count of one. The chain carries TRBV29-1 and TRBJ2-7; D is uncertain. Germline V gene data show CDR1 as SQVTM and CDR2 as ANQGSEA. Trimming stripped 0 bases from V and 3 bases from J, with 6 bases between. The CDR3 is made up of 12 amino acids. CDR3 loop: CSVEDRNYEQYF. The CDR3 DNA follows: TGCAGCGTTGAAGACAGGAACTACGAGCAGTACTTC.

This clone was recorded only once. The CDR3 nucleotides are TGTGCCAGCAGCCAAGTTACGGGACAGGAATTTGAAGCTTTCTTT. The encoded protein is CASSQVTGQEFEAFF. V is TRBV3-1 (or the pseudogene TRBV3-2) and J is TRBJ1-1; 8 bases match TRBD1. V was pared by 1 base and J by 7 bases, with 8 bases of the junction left unmatched. CDR3 length: 15 residues. Germline-derived CDR1 and CDR2 are LGHDT and YNNKEL (reference sequence).

The chain recombines TRBV6-2 or TRBV6-3 with TRBJ1-2, with 7 positions matching TRBD1. Germline V gene lookup returns CDR1 MNHEY and CDR2 SVGEGT. The CDR3 contains 18 residues. The trim removed 0 bases at V and 4 bases at J, leaving 14 bases unmatched. The CDR3 sequence: CASSYSISALTGSYGYTF. The CDR3 bases are TGTGCCAGCAGTTACTCGATTTCGGCATTGACAGGGAGCTATGGCTACACCTTC.

The chain joins TRBV28 to TRBJ1-3, with 7 bases matching TRBD1. CDR1 MDHEN and CDR2 SYDVKM come from the germline V gene. The CDR3 runs to 16 residues. V lost 4 bases and J lost 0; bases outside the gene matches: 6. The CDR3 DNA follows: TGTGCCAGCAGTTGGACAGGTTCCCTCTCTGGAAACACCATATATTTT. Translating it yields CASSWTGSLSGNTIYF.

This sequence joins TRBV27 and TRBJ1-2; 8 bases agree with TRBD1. V shed 0 bases, J shed 4 bases, and the junction held 1 base outside the gene matches. The CDR3 loop spans 14 amino acids. Germline-derived CDR1 and CDR2 are MNHEY and SMNVEV (reference sequence). The CDR3 region has the DNA TGTGCCAGCAGTTTATCAGGGACAGGCTATGGCTACACCTTC. This gives the protein CASSLSGTGYGYTF.

The chain uses TRBV5-1 and TRBJ2-2, with a tentative D call TRBD2 (6 bases). Germline V gene lookup returns CDR1 SGHRS and CDR2 YFSETQ. Trimming took 0 bases from V and 0 from J, leaving 6 bases between them. The CDR3 consists of 15 residues. The CDR3 reads CASSLGRANTGELFF. CDR3 coding DNA: TGCGCCAGCAGCTTGGGGAGGGCGAACACCGGGGAGCTGTTTTTT.

This clone was observed a single time. This chain joins TRBV30 and TRBJ1-6; the D gene is possibly TRBD1 (6 bases). Germline V gene sequence: CDR1 GTSNPN, CDR2 SVGIG (reference sequence). The CDR3 totals 14 residues. V was cut by 0 bases and J by 7 bases, with 10 bases left in between. CDR3 protein: CAWSVLTGNSPLHF. The CDR3 DNA reads as TGTGCCTGGAGTGTACTAACAGGGAATTCACCCCTCCACTTT.

The V call is TRBV21-1, the J call TRBJ2-7; the D call in the table, TRBD2, was not verified against the DNA. TRBV21-1 is given as a pseudogene. This CDR3 comprises 17 residues. The CDR3 here is CASSKKSVRTGTYEQYF. The CDR3 DNA sequence: TGTGCCAGCAGCAAAAAAAGCGTCAGGACTGGGACCTACGAGCAGTACTTC.

The chain is built from TRBV4-2 and TRBJ2-1; 7 bases map to TRBD2. The CDR3 covers 15 residues. V lost 4 bases and J lost 8; bases outside the gene matches: 11. Germline CDR1 is LGHNA and CDR2 is YNFKEQ. The CDR3 DNA sequence: TGTGCCAGCAGCCCACGAGAGCGGGATGGCGATGAGCAGTTCTTC. It specifies CASSPRERDGDEQFF.

The chain links TRBV5-4 to TRBJ2-5; D is undetermined. This CDR3 is 15 amino acids long. The V end was cut by 0 bases, the J end by 7 bases, with 16 bases between. The germline gives CDR1 SGHNT, CDR2 YYREEE (reference sequence). CDR3 loop: CASSLGTDLLGTQYF. For the CDR3, the DNA is TGTGCCAGCAGCTTGGGAACAGACCTTTTGGGGACCCAGTACTTC.

This chain joins TRBV7-9 and TRBJ2-7; D perhaps matches TRBD1 (5 bases). V was pared by 5 bases and J by 3 bases, with 17 bases between. Germline CDR1 reads SEHNR; CDR2 reads FQNEAQ (reference sequence). The CDR3 spans 15 residues. DNA for the CDR3: TGTGCCAGCAGCCCCGAGCGTAAGGGGATCTACGAGCAGTACTTC. Encoded protein: CASSPERKGIYEQYF.

The chain carries TRBV21-1 and TRBJ2-1; the table's D call, TRBD1, was not checked against the DNA. TRBV21-1 corresponds to a pseudogene. The CDR3 runs to 15 residues. CDR3 loop: CASSKAGDRANEQFF. CDR3 nucleotide sequence: TGTGCCAGCAGCAAAGCCGGAGACAGGGCCAATGAGCAGTTCTTC.

A word on this clone: Other DNA sequences of this sample code for an identical CDR3. The rearrangement links TRBV5-1 to TRBJ2-7, with D uncertain. This CDR3 spans 12 amino acids. Trimming shortened V by 0 bases and J by 4 bases, and 5 bases separated the two germline ends. The germline CDR1 and CDR2 sequences are SGHRS and YFSETQ. In nucleotides, the CDR3 is TGCGCCAGCAGCTTGGGAGATTACGAGCAGTACTTC. It translates to CASSLGDYEQYF. Full variable domain (outside the CDR3, taken from reference TRBV5-1 and TRBJ2-7): KAGVTQTPRYLIKTRGQQVTLSCSPISGHRSVSWYQQTPGQGLQFLFEYFSETQRNKGNFPGRFSGRQFSNSRSEMNVSTLELGDSALYLCASSLGDYEQYFGPGTRLTVT.